Below, 25 T cell receptor beta chains from the same sample are listed, as sequenced in a study of vaccination and CD4 T cells after COVID-19. No antigens are known for them. Noted treatment: roughly 10-day PBMC culture with coronavirus spike peptide pools or control peptides (ViraFEST assay). The Oncomine TCR Beta short-read assay sequenced DNA from cultured CD4+ T cells. TCRdb re-called the PCR reads with MiXCR, one entry per CDR3 protein. This sample has tens of thousands of distinct CDR3 sequences, with 43% found just once. The material sequenced was CD4+ T cells from blood, cultured in vitro, taken after SARS-CoV-2 vaccination. These receptors originate from a human donor who had recovered from COVID-19.

This clonotype appeared a few times. The chain couples TRBV20-1 to TRBJ2-6; TRBD1 agrees at 7 bases. CDR1 and CDR2 (germline): DFQATT, SNEGSKA (reference sequence). The CDR3 covers 16 residues. Trimming at V came to 5 bases and at J to 0 bases, leaving 7 bases not matched to a gene. Here the CDR3 DNA reads TGCAGTGCTGCCGGGACAGTGTTCTCTGGGGCCAACGTCCTGACTTTC. Translated, it gives CSAAGTVFSGANVLTF.

A few counts support this clonotype. The rearrangement joins TRBV20-1 to TRBJ2-7, with 8 bases aligning to TRBD2. This CDR3 spans 14 amino acids. CDR1 is DFQATT, CDR2 SNEGSKA, per germline (reference sequence). J was trimmed by 4 bases and V by 0 bases; bases with no gene match: 5. The CDR3 DNA sequence: TGCAGTGCTAGAGATCAGCGGGAGAAGTACGAGCAGTACTTC. Translating gives CSARDQREKYEQYF.

As DNA, the CDR3 is TGTGCCAGCAGCTTAAGTTGGCAGGGCGGGGGATCCCTCCACTTT. Its protein is CASSLSWQGGGSLHF. This chain links TRBV11-2 with TRBJ1-6; perhaps TRBD1 as D (5 bases). Deletions cut 2 bases from V and 14 bases from J, with 19 bases between. The CDR3 length is 15 residues. The germline CDR1 and CDR2 sequences are SGHAT and FQNNGV.

The genes are TRBV6-5 and TRBJ2-7; 9 nucleotides line up with TRBD1. The CDR3 extends over 14 amino acids. The junction had 7 bases not matched to a gene; V was cut back by 4 bases and J by 6 bases. Germline values: CDR1 MNHEY, CDR2 SVGAGI. The CDR3 reads CASSSGTGHGEQYF. The CDR3 DNA reads as TGTGCCAGCAGTTCCGGGACAGGGCATGGCGAGCAGTACTTC.

The V and J genes are TRBV5-6 and TRBJ2-5; 7 positions agree with TRBD2. This CDR3 comprises 13 residues. Per the germline V gene, CDR1 is SGHDT and CDR2 is YYEEEE. V shed 5 bases and J 4 bases; nucleotides not matched to a gene: 5. For the CDR3, the DNA is TGTGCCAGCAGTCGGGACTATCTAGAGACCCAGTACTTC. This codes for CASSRDYLETQYF.

The V gene is TRBV6-2 or TRBV6-3, the J gene TRBJ1-2; D is undetermined. Trimming removed 2 bases at V and 2 bases at J, with 6 bases between. The V gene's germline CDR1 is MNHEY and CDR2 SVGEGT. The CDR3 is made up of 13 amino acids. The CDR3 reads CASSYAGNYGYTF. Here the CDR3 DNA reads TGTGCCAGCAGTTACGCTGGGAACTATGGCTACACCTTC.

The rearrangement links TRBV28 to TRBJ2-7, with 7 bases identical to TRBD1. Per the germline V gene, CDR1 is MDHEN and CDR2 is SYDVKM. The CDR3 runs 13 residues. With V trimmed by 6 bases and J by 1 base, 3 bases remained unmatched. CDR3 DNA sequence: TGTGCCAGCAGGGACAGGTTATCCTACGAGCAGTACTTC. Translated, it gives CASRDRLSYEQYF.

J is TRBJ1-1 and V is TRBV20-1, with TRBD1 matching 8 bases. This CDR3 has 14 residues. V dropped 1 base and J dropped 7; count of bases not matched to a gene: 8. CDR1 and CDR2 from the germline V gene are DFQATT and SNEGSKA (reference sequence). The CDR3: CSARGTGLFFEAFF. CDR3 coding DNA: TGCAGTGCTAGAGGGACAGGGCTCTTCTTTGAAGCTTTCTTT.

The rearrangement joins TRBV6-1 to TRBJ1-6; 9 bases agree with TRBD1. CDR1 is MNHNS and CDR2 is SASEGT in the germline V gene. The trim removed 6 bases at V and 7 bases at J, leaving 10 bases unmatched. This CDR3 contains 16 residues. The chain's CDR3 is CASSQGDRVRNSPLHF. As DNA, the CDR3 is TGTGCCAGCAGCCAGGGGGACAGGGTTCGCAATTCACCCCTCCACTTT.

The chain carries TRBV20-1 and TRBJ2-3, with D perhaps TRBD2 (7 bases). Germline V gene lookup returns CDR1 DFQATT and CDR2 SNEGSKA (reference sequence). CDR3 length: 14 residues. Deletions cut 1 base from V and 6 bases from J, with 14 bases between. CDR3 protein: CSARVRRGPDTQYF. The CDR3 bases are TGCAGTGCTAGAGTTAGGCGGGGGCCGGATACGCAGTATTTT.

The sample holds one count of this clonotype. The rearrangement joins TRBV12-3 or TRBV12-4 to TRBJ2-6; 10 nucleotides align to TRBD2. Trimming at V came to 8 bases and at J to 0 bases, leaving 4 bases not matched to a gene. The CDR3 is 16 residues long. The CDR3 sequence: CASRTSGISGANVLTF. As DNA, the CDR3 is TGTGCCAGCCGGACTAGCGGAATCTCTGGGGCCAACGTCCTGACTTTC.

CDR3 in DNA: TGTGCCAGCAGCCCCACTCGGGGGGGCGCCCACAATGAGCAGTTCTTC. Its protein is CASSPTRGGAHNEQFF. The V call is TRBV5-4, the J call TRBJ2-1; 8 positions match TRBD2. J lost 5 bases, V lost 4 bases, and 11 bases had no gene match. The germline gives CDR1 SGHNT, CDR2 YYREEE (reference sequence). This CDR3 spans 16 amino acids.

The chain employs TRBV7-9 and TRBJ2-3; the D is unclear. The CDR3 is 13 residues long. Germline V lookup: CDR1 SEHNR, CDR2 FQNEAQ (reference sequence). V dropped 0 bases and J dropped 9 bases, with 10 bases sitting between them. The CDR3 sequence is CASSLAGLGTQYF. In DNA, the CDR3 is TGTGCCAGCAGCTTAGCGGGTCTTGGGACGCAGTATTTT.

CDR3 nucleotide sequence: TGTGCCAGCAGCTTAGGAGTGTGGGAATACGAGCAGTACTTC. It encodes CASSLGVWEYEQYF. V usage is TRBV11-3 and J usage is TRBJ2-7; no clear D gene. There are 14 residues in the CDR3. V was clipped by 1 base and J by 4 bases, with 11 bases between them. Germline CDR1 reads SGHNT; CDR2 reads YENEEA.

This clonotype occurred a few times. This rearrangement joins TRBV27 to TRBJ2-7, with 9 bases matching TRBD1. Unmatched junction bases numbered 6, after V lost 6 bases and J lost 3 bases. Looked up from germline, CDR1 is MNHEY and CDR2 is SMNVEV (reference sequence). The CDR3 spans 14 residues. The CDR3 DNA follows: TGTGCCAGCAGGGAGACAGGGGGGCGCTACGAGCAGTACTTC. This gives the protein CASRETGGRYEQYF.

The chain carries TRBV6-2 or TRBV6-3 and TRBJ2-2; 10 bases are a match to TRBD1. V lost 5 bases and J lost 5; bases outside the gene matches: 8. In germline, CDR1 is MNHEY, CDR2 SVGEGT. The CDR3 contains 16 residues. The CDR3 is CASSRGTGDWTGELFF. CDR3 DNA: TGTGCCAGCAGTAGAGGGACAGGGGATTGGACCGGGGAGCTGTTTTTT.

The rearrangement uses TRBV20-1 and TRBJ2-7; possible D gene TRBD2, 5 bases. Germline-derived CDR1 and CDR2 are DFQATT and SNEGSKA (reference sequence). The germline V and J ends were trimmed by 5 bases and 9 bases, with 17 bases remaining between them. The CDR3 contains 12 residues. The CDR3 reads CSARRGPGPQYF. CDR3 in DNA: TGCAGTGCTCGAAGAGGGCCAGGACCGCAGTACTTC.

The chain combines TRBV20-1 with TRBJ1-1; unclear D gene. V lost 0 bases, J lost 8 bases, and 10 bases lay in between. Germline V gives CDR1 DFQATT, CDR2 SNEGSKA (reference sequence). The CDR3 consists of 12 residues. The CDR3 DNA sequence: TGCAGTGCTAGAGAGGCGCCCCGAGAAGCTTTCTTT. It yields the protein CSAREAPREAFF.

The chain recombines TRBV28 with TRBJ2-1, with 13 bases lining up with TRBD2. CDR1 is MDHEN, CDR2 SYDVKM, per germline. V lost 3 bases, J lost 7 bases, and 3 bases stayed unmatched. The CDR3 is made up of 15 amino acids. In DNA, the CDR3 is TGTGCCAGCAGTTTCGCGGGACTAGCGGGGAATGAGCAGTTCTTC. Translated, it gives CASSFAGLAGNEQFF.

This clonotype was counted a few times. The chain combines TRBV11-1 with TRBJ1-1; TRBD1 might be the D (6 bases). The V and J ends lost 5 bases and 0 bases respectively, with 7 bases between them. CDR3 length equals 13 residues. Germline CDR1 is SGHAT and CDR2 is FQDESV (reference sequence). The CDR3, as DNA: TGTGCCAGCAGCCAGGGGATGAACACTGAAGCTTTCTTT. Residues: CASSQGMNTEAFF.

The rearrangement joins TRBV6-1 to TRBJ1-5, with D possibly TRBD1 on 5 matching bases. The CDR3 is 15 residues long. V lost 4 bases and J 5 bases, leaving 15 bases between the germline ends. Germline V gene sequence: CDR1 MNHNS, CDR2 SASEGT. The CDR3 loop reads CASSGRKGLHQPQHF. CDR3 bases: TGTGCCAGCAGTGGGCGTAAGGGGCTTCATCAGCCCCAGCATTTT.

The chain recombines TRBV6-2 or TRBV6-3 with TRBJ2-3, with 8 positions matching TRBD2. Germline CDR1 and CDR2: MNHEY and SVGEGT. This CDR3 comprises 12 residues. With V trimmed by 6 bases and J by 7 bases, 3 bases remained unmatched. CDR3 DNA: TGTGCCAGCAGCTTAGCGGGAAATACGCAGTATTTT. Protein product: CASSLAGNTQYF.

The chain uses TRBV19 and TRBJ1-2; the D is unclear. The CDR3 spans 14 residues. Germline-derived CDR1 and CDR2 are LNHDA and SQIVND (reference sequence). V was cut by 1 base and J by 6 bases, with 12 bases left in between. CDR3 nucleotide sequence: TGTGCCAGTAGTATAGTTGGAGGATTAGATGGCTACACCTTC. Translating it yields CASSIVGGLDGYTF.

The rearrangement joins TRBV20-1 to TRBJ1-4, with TRBD1 matching 7 bases. This CDR3 contains 15 residues. Germline CDR1 DFQATT, CDR2 SNEGSKA (reference sequence). The J segment lost 5 bases and the V segment lost 5 bases, leaving 11 bases of the junction unmatched. The DNA of the CDR3 is TGCAGTGCTGCCGACCCGGGACAGCAAAATGAAAAACTGTTTTTT. Protein product: CSAADPGQQNEKLFF.

This sequence joins TRBV28 and TRBJ2-3, with D possibly matching TRBD2 (5 bases). V shed 8 bases and J shed 0 bases, with 18 bases lying between them. The CDR3 has 16 amino acids. The V gene's germline CDR1 is MDHEN and CDR2 SYDVKM. CDR3 coding DNA: TGTGCCAGCCAGTTTACTGCTAGCTACAGCACAGATACGCAGTATTTT. It specifies CASQFTASYSTDTQYF.